Below, 31 T cell receptor beta chains from the same sample are listed, as sequenced in a study of shared clonotypes between healthy human individuals. Using immunoSEQ multiplex PCR, the repertoire was profiled, and TCRdb retains in-frame clones only, with some absent. The table includes 2 million to 2.5 million clones, nearly 97% detected once. Sequenced input: naive CD4+ T cells sorted from blood. The subset was: CD45RA+ positively selected. These receptors all stem from a man younger than 35 in good health.

V gene TRBV27 combines with J gene TRBJ1-2; no clear D gene. CDR1 and CDR2 (germline): MNHEY, SMNVEV (reference sequence). With 0 bases removed from V and 3 bases from J, the gap between germline ends came to 11 bases. The CDR3 spans 15 residues. In DNA, the CDR3 is TGTGCCAGCAGTTTATCTGGGGTCAACGACTATGGCTACACCTTC. It is translated as CASSLSGVNDYGYTF.

The chain uses TRBV11-2 and TRBJ2-2; D is possibly TRBD2 (6 bases). The CDR3 extends over 13 amino acids. V shed 0 bases and J shed 12 bases, with 11 bases lying between them. Germline-derived CDR1 and CDR2 are SGHAT and FQNNGV. The CDR3 DNA follows: TGTGCCAGCAGCTTAGATGCAGGGAGGAAGCTGTTTTTT. Residues: CASSLDAGRKLFF.

This sequence joins TRBV6-5 and TRBJ1-3, with D uncertain. The CDR3 length is 13 residues. V lost 10 bases, J lost 0 bases, and 10 bases lay in between. Looked up from germline, CDR1 is MNHEY and CDR2 is SVGAGI. The CDR3 spells CATSRDSGNTIYF. In nucleotides, the CDR3 is TGTGCCACGTCTAGGGACTCTGGAAACACCATATATTTT.

Of note for this clone: The same CDR3 is also encoded by other DNA sequences in this sample. The chain couples TRBV6-5 to TRBJ1-5; D unresolved. V shed 4 bases and J shed 2 bases, with 9 bases lying between them. The germline CDR1 and CDR2 sequences are MNHEY and SVGAGI. The CDR3 is made up of 14 amino acids. The CDR3 loop reads CASSSGRGNQPQHF. The CDR3 DNA sequence: TGTGCCAGCAGTTCGGGTCGGGGCAATCAGCCCCAGCATTTT.

This CDR3 is CASSSLRGLGNTIYF. The CDR3 DNA is TGTGCCAGCAGCTCCCTTAGAGGGCTCGGAAACACCATATATTTT. The rearrangement joins TRBV11-2 to TRBJ1-3; no clear D. CDR3 length equals 15 residues. The ends were cut back, 4 bases at V and 4 bases at J, with 14 bases in the middle. The germline gives CDR1 SGHAT, CDR2 FQNNGV.

V gene TRBV19 combines with J gene TRBJ1-1; TRBD1 aligns across 7 bases. From germline, CDR1 is LNHDA and CDR2 SQIVND (reference sequence). Losses at the gene ends were 5 bases for V and 4 bases for J; bases not matched to a gene: 10. The CDR3 runs to 15 residues. CDR3 nucleotide sequence: TGTGCCAGTAGTCCCCTGGGGCAGGGGGGCACTGAAGCTTTCTTT. Translated: CASSPLGQGGTEAFF.

This chain joins TRBV11-2 and TRBJ2-1; TRBD1 matches 11 bases. The V segment lost 1 base and the J segment 7 bases; nucleotides outside the gene matches: 6. CDR1 is SGHAT, CDR2 FQNNGV, per germline. There are 16 residues in the CDR3. The CDR3 spells CASSLGRTGGINEQFF. The CDR3 bases are TGTGCCAGCAGCTTAGGTCGGACAGGGGGCATAAATGAGCAGTTCTTC.

This chain connects TRBV7-8 to TRBJ2-7; D not resolved. The CDR3 extends over 13 amino acids. Trimming took off 5 bases at V and 2 bases at J, with 10 bases between the two ends. Germline V lookup: CDR1 SGHVS, CDR2 FQNEAQ. The CDR3: CASSRRSAYEQYF. CDR3 DNA: TGTGCCAGCAGCCGTAGGTCCGCCTACGAGCAGTACTTC.

This chain joins TRBV7-6 and TRBJ1-1; D gene ambiguous. CDR3 length equals 13 residues. Per germline, CDR1 SGHVS and CDR2 FNYEAQ. Trimming cost V 1 base and J 4 bases, with 7 bases left between them. The CDR3 nucleotides are TGTGCCAGCAGCTTAGTACCGGGCACTGAAGCTTTCTTT. Amino acids: CASSLVPGTEAFF. Based on the CDR3 plus reference TRBV7-6 and TRBJ1-1, the full variable domain is GAGVSQSPRYKVTKRGQDVALRCDPISGHVSLYWYRQALGQGPEFLTYFNYEAQQDKSGLPNDRFSAERPEGSISTLTIQRTEQRDSAMYRCASSLVPGTEAFFGQGTRLTVV.

In regard to this clone: At the DNA level, this CDR3 is encoded by other sequences in the same sample as well. The chain joins TRBV28 to TRBJ1-4, with D uncertain. The CDR3 totals 12 residues. The germline V gene encodes CDR1 MDHEN and CDR2 SYDVKM. Trimming took 4 bases from V and 8 from J, leaving 8 bases between them. CDR3 DNA sequence: TGTGCCAGCAGTTCCCAAGGGGAAAAACTGTTTTTT. Its translation is CASSSQGEKLFF. Complete variable domain (other parts from reference TRBV28 and TRBJ1-4): DVKVTQSSRYLVKRTGEKVFLECVQDMDHENMFWYRQDPGLGLRLIYFSYDVKMKEKGDIPEGYSVSREKKERFSLILESASTNQTSMYLCASSSQGEKLFFGSGTQLSVL.

The DNA for the CDR3 is TGTGCCAGCAGTCGACAGGGGGGAAATGAAAAACTGTTTTTT. It specifies CASSRQGGNEKLFF. This rearrangement joins TRBV7-2 to TRBJ1-4, with 9 bases aligning to TRBD1. This CDR3 is built from 14 residues. CDR1 is SGHTA, CDR2 FQGNSA, per germline. With V trimmed by 6 bases and J by 5 bases, 4 bases remained unmatched.

V usage is TRBV5-1 and J usage is TRBJ2-3; TRBD2 might be the D (6 bases). Germline-derived CDR1 and CDR2 are SGHRS and YFSETQ. The CDR3 contains 15 residues. The V and J ends lost 0 bases and 4 bases respectively, with 12 bases between them. The CDR3 region has the DNA TGCGCCAGCAGCTTGGAGGTTAGCGGAGCAGATACGCAGTATTTT. Its translation: CASSLEVSGADTQYF.

The chain recombines TRBV6-6 with TRBJ1-2; 7 positions agree with TRBD1. Looked up from germline, CDR1 is MNHNY and CDR2 is SVGAGI (reference sequence). The CDR3 sequence is 15 residues long. V was pared by 8 bases and J by 1 base, with 10 bases of the junction left unmatched. CDR3 DNA sequence: TGTGCCAGCTTGATTTCGACAGGGAGTAACTATGGCTACACCTTC. It codes for CASLISTGSNYGYTF.

This chain links TRBV25-1 with TRBJ1-2; D not certain. The CDR3 runs to 13 residues. Trimming left V 5 bases short and J 1 base short, with 8 bases between. Germline V gene lookup returns CDR1 MGHDK and CDR2 SYGVNS. The CDR3 nucleotides are TGTGCCAGCAGTCTTCGGATTAACTATGGCTACACCTTC. It codes for CASSLRINYGYTF.

The chain recombines TRBV10-2 with TRBJ2-7; D may be TRBD1 (6 bases). Between the trimmed V and J ends, which lost 10 bases and 0 bases, there was a span of 13 bases. In germline, CDR1 is WSHSY, CDR2 SAAADI. CDR3 length: 13 residues. The CDR3 bases are TGCGCCACCAGAGGACAGAACTCCTACGAGCAGTACTTC. The encoded protein is CATRGQNSYEQYF.

The J gene is TRBJ1-2, the V gene TRBV2; the D is unclear. V dropped 7 bases and J dropped 1 base, with 10 bases sitting between them. CDR3 length: 13 residues. CDR1 is SNHLY and CDR2 is FYNNEI in the germline V gene. The CDR3 sequence is CASIGNLNYGYTF. CDR3 DNA: TGTGCCAGCATTGGTAACCTTAACTATGGCTACACCTTC. The complete variable domain, with remaining parts taken from reference TRBV2 and TRBJ1-2, reads EPEVTQTPSHQVTQMGQEVILRCVPISNHLYFYWYRQILGQKVEFLVSFYNNEISEKSEIFDDQFSVERPDGSNFTLKIRSTKLEDSAMYFCASIGNLNYGYTFGSGTRLTVV.

V is TRBV6-5 and J is TRBJ1-2; 8 bases line up with TRBD1. J was trimmed by 4 bases and V by 7 bases; bases with no gene match: 11. The CDR3 sequence is 15 residues long. Germline V CDR1 and CDR2: MNHEY, SVGAGI. CDR3 sequence: CASTLSGGGGYGYTF. The CDR3 coding sequence is TGTGCCAGCACTCTATCAGGGGGCGGTGGCTATGGCTACACCTTC.

This clone was counted a single time. The chain carries TRBV29-1 and TRBJ2-1; the D is unclear. V was clipped by 4 bases and J by 8 bases, with 6 bases between them. CDR1 and CDR2 (germline): SQVTM, ANQGSEA. The CDR3 loop spans 10 amino acids. The CDR3: CSVGSYEQFF. The CDR3 region has the DNA TGCAGCGTTGGCAGCTATGAGCAGTTCTTC.

This clone appeared a single time. The chain employs TRBV5-1 and TRBJ1-1; no clear D. V was shortened by 0 bases and J by 2 bases, with 11 bases between the two germline ends. Germline V gives CDR1 SGHRS, CDR2 YFSETQ. This CDR3 region has 15 residues. The CDR3 here is CASSLEPGVNTEAFF. As DNA, the CDR3 is TGCGCCAGCAGCTTGGAGCCCGGCGTCAACACTGAAGCTTTCTTT.

The CDR3 protein is CASSPGRRYTF. The CDR3 DNA reads as TGTGCCAGCAGCCCGGGACGCAGGTACACCTTC. The chain has TRBV7-9 and TRBJ1-2; TRBD1 is a possible D gene (5 bases). The germline V gene encodes CDR1 SEHNR and CDR2 FQNEAQ (reference sequence). The ends were cut back, 5 bases at V and 11 bases at J, with 12 bases in the middle. This CDR3 spans 11 amino acids.

J is TRBJ1-1 and V is TRBV28; D unresolved. In germline, CDR1 is MDHEN, CDR2 SYDVKM. This CDR3 comprises 13 residues. The ends were cut back, 8 bases at V and 6 bases at J, with 16 bases in the middle. CDR3 sequence reads: CASVGYGPSEAFF. CDR3 coding DNA: TGTGCCAGCGTGGGTTATGGGCCGTCTGAAGCTTTCTTT.

The chain employs TRBV7-9 and TRBJ2-7; possible D gene TRBD1, 6 bases. The CDR3 consists of 14 residues. Germline V CDR1 and CDR2: SEHNR, FQNEAQ (reference sequence). Trimming cost V 5 bases and J 5 bases, with 16 bases left between them. Here the CDR3 reads CASSPRGGSHEQYF. The CDR3 DNA reads as TGTGCCAGCAGCCCCAGGGGTGGTTCCCACGAGCAGTACTTC.

The rearrangement joins TRBV30 to TRBJ1-3; TRBD1 aligns across 7 bases. The V and J ends lost 4 bases and 0 bases, in that order; junction bases with no gene match: 6. Germline V lookup: CDR1 GTSNPN, CDR2 SVGIG (reference sequence). The CDR3 covers 15 residues. CDR3 amino acids: CAWNDRASSGNTIYF. CDR3 in DNA: TGTGCCTGGAATGACAGGGCGAGCTCTGGAAACACCATATATTTT. The whole variable domain, remainder taken from reference TRBV30 and TRBJ1-3, is SQTIHQWPATLVQPVGSPLSLECTVEGTSNPNLYWYRQAAGRGLQLLFYSVGIGQISSEVPQNLSASRPQDRQFILSSKKLLLSDSGFYLCAWNDRASSGNTIYFGEGSWLTVV.

The CDR3 coding sequence is TGTGCCAGCAGCTTACTCTACGAGCAGTACTTC. Protein sequence: CASSLLYEQYF. This chain links TRBV13 with TRBJ2-7, with D hard to call. V was shortened by 2 bases and J by 3 bases, with 2 bases between the two germline ends. From germline, CDR1 is PRHDT and CDR2 FYEKMQ (reference sequence). The CDR3 sequence is 11 residues long.

The chain is built from TRBV5-4 and TRBJ1-6; maybe TRBD1 (6 bases). Trimming pared 4 bases from V and 10 bases from J, leaving 15 bases between. The CDR3 has 14 residues. Germline assignment: CDR1 SGHNT and CDR2 YYREEE (reference sequence). The CDR3 spells CASSLTGTNSPLHF. Written as DNA, the CDR3 is TGTGCCAGCAGCCTCACAGGGACGAACTCACCCCTCCACTTT. Full variable domain (missing parts from reference TRBV5-4 and TRBJ1-6): ETGVTQSPTHLIKTRGQQVTLRCSSQSGHNTVSWYQQALGQGPQFIFQYYREEENGRGNFPPRFSGLQFPNYSSELNVNALELDDSALYLCASSLTGTNSPLHFGNGTRLTVT.

The V gene is TRBV30, the J gene TRBJ1-2; TRBD1 matches 7 bases. Germline V gene sequence: CDR1 GTSNPN, CDR2 SVGIG (reference sequence). The J segment lost 6 bases and the V segment lost 1 base, leaving 5 bases of the junction unmatched. CDR3 length equals 13 residues. CDR3: CAWSGGRGDGYTF. CDR3 in DNA: TGTGCCTGGAGTGGCGGCAGGGGGGATGGCTACACCTTC. The entire variable domain, with the rest obtained from reference TRBV30 and TRBJ1-2, is as follows: SQTIHQWPATLVQPVGSPLSLECTVEGTSNPNLYWYRQAAGRGLQLLFYSVGIGQISSEVPQNLSASRPQDRQFILSSKKLLLSDSGFYLCAWSGGRGDGYTFGSGTRLTVV.

This chain joins TRBV5-8 and TRBJ2-1; TRBD2 aligns across 9 bases. Germline CDR1 is SGHTS and CDR2 is YDEGEE. The CDR3 contains 16 residues. With V trimmed by 4 bases and J by 2 bases, 7 bases remained unmatched. The CDR3 spells CASSPPAGGTYNEQFF. CDR3 DNA sequence: TGTGCCAGCAGCCCTCCAGCGGGGGGAACCTACAATGAGCAGTTCTTC. The whole variable domain, remainder taken from reference TRBV5-8 and TRBJ2-1, is EAGVTQSPTHLIKTRGQQATLRCSPISGHTSVYWYQQALGLGLQFLLWYDEGEERNRGNFPPRFSGRQFPNYSSELNVNALELEDSALYLCASSPPAGGTYNEQFFGPGTRLTVL.

The V gene is TRBV4-2, the J gene TRBJ1-4, with D maybe TRBD1 (5 bases). V dropped 1 base and J dropped 10 bases, with 16 bases sitting between them. CDR3 length equals 15 residues. CDR1 is LGHNA and CDR2 is YNFKEQ in the germline V gene. The CDR3 coding sequence is TGTGCCAGCAGCCAAGCAGGGTACGTCGGCGGAAAACTGTTTTTT. Translation: CASSQAGYVGGKLFF.

The CDR3: CASSAQYSPLHF. DNA for the CDR3: TGTGCCAGCAGTGCCCAATATTCACCCCTCCACTTT. The chain uses TRBV6-5 and TRBJ1-6; D remains ambiguous. CDR1 MNHEY and CDR2 SVGAGI come from the germline V gene. With 5 bases removed from V and 8 bases from J, the gap between germline ends came to 7 bases. The CDR3 has 12 amino acids.

The CDR3 loop reads CASSTPGRTSYEQYF. In nucleotides, the CDR3 is TGTGCCAGCAGCACTCCGGGCCGGACCTCCTACGAGCAGTACTTC. The chain is built from TRBV7-2 and TRBJ2-7; D ambiguous. The CDR3 contains 15 residues. Germline CDR1 is SGHTA and CDR2 is FQGNSA. Trimming stripped 5 bases from V and 0 bases from J, with 14 bases between.

CDR3 in DNA: TGTGCCATTCAGGACGGTTCCTACGAGCAGTACTTC. Protein sequence: CAIQDGSYEQYF. V and J are TRBV10-3 and TRBJ2-7; D ambiguous. The germline V and J ends were trimmed by 9 bases and 1 base, with 10 bases remaining between them. The germline V gene encodes CDR1 ENHRY and CDR2 SYGVKD. The CDR3 sequence is 12 residues long.